This TCR beta chain came from a study of T cells in Graves' hyperthyroidism and ophthalmopathy. Amplified regions were TCR beta CDR3 sequences from RNA transcripts. First-round RT-PCR with HTBI primers amplified the TCR CDR3 region. Each CDR3 protein gets one entry after TCRdb re-called the multiplex PCR reads with MiXCR. The sample shows some 180,000 distinct CDR3 sequences, roughly a sixth of them seen only once. The PBMCs were sourced from fresh peripheral blood (around 9.9 ml). In its sample, this clonotype was seen many times. This clonotype was sampled from a woman aged 50 to 60 with Graves' hyperthyroidism. Sequenced sample: blood.

CDR3 loop: CAINTKAGGPGHLSYNEQFF. Written as DNA, the CDR3 is TGTGCCATCAATACAAAAGCGGGAGGGCCGGGCCATCTCTCCTACAATGAGCAGTTCTTC. The chain carries TRBV10-3 and TRBJ2-1; 10 nucleotides agree with TRBD2. The length of the CDR3 is 20 residues. V shed 7 bases, J shed 0 bases, and the junction held 18 bases outside the gene matches. Germline V gives CDR1 ENHRY, CDR2 SYGVKD.